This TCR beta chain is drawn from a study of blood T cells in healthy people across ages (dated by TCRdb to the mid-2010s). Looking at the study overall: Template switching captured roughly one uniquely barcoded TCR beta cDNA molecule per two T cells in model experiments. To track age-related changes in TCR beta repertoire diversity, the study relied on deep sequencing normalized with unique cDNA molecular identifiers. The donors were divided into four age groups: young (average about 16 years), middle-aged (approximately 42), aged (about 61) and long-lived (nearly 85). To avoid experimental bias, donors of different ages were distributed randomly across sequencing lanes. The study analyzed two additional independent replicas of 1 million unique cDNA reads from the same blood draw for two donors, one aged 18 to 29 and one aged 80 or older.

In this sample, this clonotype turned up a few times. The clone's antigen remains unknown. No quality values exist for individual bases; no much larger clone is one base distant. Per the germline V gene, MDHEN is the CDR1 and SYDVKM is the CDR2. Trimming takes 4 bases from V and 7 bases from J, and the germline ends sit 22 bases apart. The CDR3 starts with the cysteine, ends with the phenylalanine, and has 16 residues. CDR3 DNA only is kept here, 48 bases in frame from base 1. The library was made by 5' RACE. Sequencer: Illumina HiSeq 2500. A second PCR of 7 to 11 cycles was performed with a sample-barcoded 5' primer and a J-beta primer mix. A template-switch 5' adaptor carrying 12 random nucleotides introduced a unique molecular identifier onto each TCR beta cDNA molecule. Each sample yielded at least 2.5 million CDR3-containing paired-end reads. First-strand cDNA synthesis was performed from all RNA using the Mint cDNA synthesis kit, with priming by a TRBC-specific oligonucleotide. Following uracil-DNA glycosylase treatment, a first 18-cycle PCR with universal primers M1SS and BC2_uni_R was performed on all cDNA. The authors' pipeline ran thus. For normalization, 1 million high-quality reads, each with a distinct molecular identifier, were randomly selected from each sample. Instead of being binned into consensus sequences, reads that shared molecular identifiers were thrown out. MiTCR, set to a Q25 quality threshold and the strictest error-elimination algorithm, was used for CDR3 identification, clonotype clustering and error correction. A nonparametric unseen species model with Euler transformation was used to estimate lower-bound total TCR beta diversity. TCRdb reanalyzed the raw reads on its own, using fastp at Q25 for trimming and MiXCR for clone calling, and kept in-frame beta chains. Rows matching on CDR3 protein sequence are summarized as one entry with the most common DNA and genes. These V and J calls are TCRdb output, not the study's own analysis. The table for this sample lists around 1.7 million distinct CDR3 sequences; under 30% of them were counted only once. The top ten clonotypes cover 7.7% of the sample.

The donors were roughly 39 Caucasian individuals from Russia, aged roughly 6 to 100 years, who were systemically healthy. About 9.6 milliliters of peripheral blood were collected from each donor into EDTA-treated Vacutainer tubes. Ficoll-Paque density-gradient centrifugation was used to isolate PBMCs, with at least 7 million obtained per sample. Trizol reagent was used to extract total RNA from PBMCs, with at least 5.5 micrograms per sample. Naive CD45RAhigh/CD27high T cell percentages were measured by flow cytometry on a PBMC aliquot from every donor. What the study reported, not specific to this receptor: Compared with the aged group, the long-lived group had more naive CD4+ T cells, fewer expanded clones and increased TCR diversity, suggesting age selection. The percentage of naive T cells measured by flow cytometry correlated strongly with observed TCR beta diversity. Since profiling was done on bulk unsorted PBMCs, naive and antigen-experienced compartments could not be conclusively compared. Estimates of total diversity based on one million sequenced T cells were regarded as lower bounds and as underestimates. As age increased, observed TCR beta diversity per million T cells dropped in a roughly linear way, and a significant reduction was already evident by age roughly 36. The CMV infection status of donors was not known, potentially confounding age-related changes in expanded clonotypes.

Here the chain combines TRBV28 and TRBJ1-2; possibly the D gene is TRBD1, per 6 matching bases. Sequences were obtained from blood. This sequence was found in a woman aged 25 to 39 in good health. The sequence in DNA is TGTGCCAGCAGTTGGACAGAGAAATGGCCTGCTAGTGGCTACACCTTC. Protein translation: CASSWTEKWPASGYTF.